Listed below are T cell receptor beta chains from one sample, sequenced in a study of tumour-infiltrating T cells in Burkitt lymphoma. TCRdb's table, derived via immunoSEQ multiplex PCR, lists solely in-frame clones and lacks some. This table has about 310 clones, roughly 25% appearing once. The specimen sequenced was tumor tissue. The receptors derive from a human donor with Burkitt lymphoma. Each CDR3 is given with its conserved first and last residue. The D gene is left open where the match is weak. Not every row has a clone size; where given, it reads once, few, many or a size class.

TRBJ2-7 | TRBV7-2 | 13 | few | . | CASSLEVPYEQYF | TGTGCCAGCAGCTTAGAGGTTCCCTACGAGCAGTACTTC
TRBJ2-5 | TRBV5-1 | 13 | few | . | CASSLQGQETQYF | TGCGCCAGCAGCTTACAGGGTCAAGAGACCCAGTACTTC
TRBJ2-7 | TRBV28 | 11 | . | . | CASRIEYEQYF | TGTGCCAGTCGGATAGAGTACGAGCAGTACTTC
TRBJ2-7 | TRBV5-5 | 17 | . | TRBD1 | CASSLAGTGDWSYEQYF | TGTGCCAGCAGCTTGGCCGGGACAGGGGATTGGTCCTACGAGCAGTACTTC
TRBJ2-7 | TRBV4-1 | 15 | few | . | CASNQVEGIRYEQYF | TGCGCCAGCAACCAAGTAGAGGGGATAAGATACGAGCAGTACTTC
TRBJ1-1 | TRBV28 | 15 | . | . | CATMTRGLGNTEAFF | TGTGCCACCATGACCCGGGGGCTTGGGAACACTGAAGCTTTCTTT
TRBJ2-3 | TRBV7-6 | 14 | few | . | CASSLGDLGDTQYF | TGTGCCAGCAGCTTAGGGGACCTGGGAGATACGCAGTATTTT
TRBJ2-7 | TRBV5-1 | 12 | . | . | CASSLNPREQYF | TGCGCCAGCAGCTTGAATCCGCGCGAGCAGTACTTC
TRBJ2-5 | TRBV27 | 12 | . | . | CASGILSGAQYF | TGTGCCAGCGGAATCCTATCTGGGGCCCAGTACTTC
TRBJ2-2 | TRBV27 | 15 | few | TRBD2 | CASTPWGGNTGKLSF | TGTGCCAGCACCCCTTGGGGAGGGAACACCGGGAAGCTGTCTTTT
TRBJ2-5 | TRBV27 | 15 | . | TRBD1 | CASSLHRGLQETQYF | TGTGCCAGCAGTCTACACAGGGGTTTACAAGAGACCCAGTACTTC
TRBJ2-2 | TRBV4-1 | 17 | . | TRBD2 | CASSRSSGDRNTGELFF | TGCGCCAGCAGCCGGTCTAGCGGGGATAGGAACACCGGGGAGCTGTTTTTT
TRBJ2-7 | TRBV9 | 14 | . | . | CASSVGSSSYEQYF | TGTGCCAGCAGCGTAGGTAGCTCATCCTACGAGCAGTACTTC
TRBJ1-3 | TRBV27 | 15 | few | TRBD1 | CASSGQGSSGNTIYF | TGTGCCAGCAGCGGACAGGGATCGTCTGGAAACACCATATATTTT
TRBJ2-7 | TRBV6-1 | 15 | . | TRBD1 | CASSERTGVSYEQYF | TGTGCCAGCAGTGAGCGGACAGGGGTGTCCTACGAGCAGTACTTC
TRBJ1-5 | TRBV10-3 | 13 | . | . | CAIAPGVNQPQHF | TGTGCCATCGCCCCAGGGGTGAATCAGCCCCAGCATTTT
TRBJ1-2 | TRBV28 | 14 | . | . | CASSYYGQNYGYTF | TGTGCCAGCAGCTACTACGGTCAGAACTATGGCTACACCTTC
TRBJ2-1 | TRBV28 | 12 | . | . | CASSPRYNEQFF | TGTGCCAGCAGTCCTCGGTACAATGAGCAGTTCTTC
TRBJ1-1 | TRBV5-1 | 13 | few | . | CASSRSLNTEAFF | TGCGCCAGCAGCCGGAGCCTGAACACTGAAGCTTTCTTT
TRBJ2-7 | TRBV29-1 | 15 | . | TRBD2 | CSVGGDRAGGLEQYF | TGCAGCGTTGGAGGGGACAGAGCGGGAGGGCTCGAGCAGTACTTC
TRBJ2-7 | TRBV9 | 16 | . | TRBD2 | CASSVGSGGISYEQYF | TGTGCCAGCAGCGTAGGATCGGGAGGGATCTCCTACGAGCAGTACTTC
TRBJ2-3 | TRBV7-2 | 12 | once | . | CASSMYTDTQYF | TGTGCCAGCAGCATGTACACAGATACGCAGTATTTT
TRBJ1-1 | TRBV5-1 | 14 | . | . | CASSLGGQNTEAFF | TGCGCCAGCAGCTTAGGGGGGCAGAACACTGAAGCTTTCTTT
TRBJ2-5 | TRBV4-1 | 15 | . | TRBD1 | CASSQEGTGRKTQYF | TGCGCCAGCAGCCAAGAGGGGACAGGGCGGAAGACCCAGTACTTC
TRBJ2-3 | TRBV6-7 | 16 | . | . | CASTDVRAAQMNTQYF | TGTGCCAGCACCGACGTTCGGGCAGCACAAATGAATACGCAGTATTTT